What follows describes a single TCR beta chain. The antigen remains unidentified. The TCRbeta library incorporated unique molecular identifiers. One entry per CDR3 protein, called by TCRdb with MiXCR from the PCR reads. The table shows fewer than 1 million distinct CDR3 sequences, with around 15% occurring only once. This sample is drawn from a study of T-cell reconstitution after alpha-beta-depleted transplantation in children. Overall study results and limits: There were some patients whose high TCRbeta diversity at day 60 came from surviving recipient T cells and thymic progenitors. T-cell numbers and diversity, one year after transplant, stemmed largely from T cells that were newly produced. Several hundred expanded graft clones reportedly were the source of alpha-beta T cells about two months after transplant.

Germline V CDR1 and CDR2: KGHSH, LQKENI. The CDR3 runs 13 residues. Trimming removed 2 bases at V and 4 bases at J, with 8 bases between. This chain joins TRBV18 and TRBJ2-5; D is unresolved. Sample: PBMCs, mostly from graft donor cells, taken 360 days after TCRalphabeta/CD19-depleted stem cell transplant. The receptor comes from a male patient aged 5 to 17 who had a stem cell transplant for acute lymphoblastic leukemia, so the T cells may come from the graft donor. CDR3 in amino acids: CASSPGIPETQYF. In nucleotides, the CDR3 is TGTGCCAGCTCACCAGGCATTCCAGAGACCCAGTACTTC.